This T cell receptor (beta chain) was retrieved from a study of blood T cell repertoires in COVID-19. The V gene end was trimmed by 5 bases and the J gene end by 5 bases; junction bases not matched to a gene: 4. This CDR3 is 13 amino acids long. From germline, CDR1 is GTSNPN and CDR2 SVGIG (reference sequence). This clone was seen a few times. Here immunoSEQ multiplex PCR was the method, and the copy in TCRdb shows in-frame clones only, minus some. The data contain 100,000 to 120,000 clones, less than 75% of them singletons. The source material was peripheral blood. The sequence was obtained from a woman in her sixties with acute or convalescent COVID-19. The V call is TRBV30, the J call TRBJ1-5; 9 bases fit TRBD1. CDR3 sequence (DNA): TGTGCCTGGGGTGGACAGGGGCATCAGCCCCAGCATTTT. Protein product: CAWGGQGHQPQHF. Full variable domain (remainder filled in from reference TRBV30 and TRBJ1-5): SQTIHQWPATLVQPVGSPLSLECTVEGTSNPNLYWYRQAAGRGLQLLFYSVGIGQISSEVPQNLSASRPQDRQFILSSKKLLLSDSGFYLCAWGGQGHQPQHFGDGTRLSIL.